Sequencing of this T cell receptor beta chain was carried out in a study of blood T cell repertoires in COVID-19. Study summary: COVID-19 samples collected from the United States, Italy and Spain covered acute and convalescent phases. PBMCs, B-cell-depleted T cells, or T cells provided the cDNA or gDNA that made up the material.

Original data processing: Quantification of nucleated cells was approximated via reference gene primer amplification. Method: immunoSEQ multiplex PCR; TCRdb's copy keeps in-frame clones and lacks some. V, J and clone size are taken as reported in that table, and D and trimming were inferred from the DNA itself. This repertoire shows about 42,000 clones, 80% to 90% found once; its top ten account for about 10%. The CDR3 consists of 16 residues. The germline V gene has CDR1 LGHDT and CDR2 YNNKEL (reference sequence). Between the trimmed V and J ends, which lost 0 bases and 4 bases, there was a span of 13 bases.

Sequencing used peripheral blood. The sequence derives from a man aged 25 to 40 with active or convalescent COVID-19. The genes are TRBV3-1 (or the pseudogene TRBV3-2) and TRBJ2-1, with a tentative D call TRBD1 (6 bases). CDR3 in amino acids: CASSQDRSRGYNEQFF. The CDR3 DNA follows: TGTGCCAGCAGCCAAGACAGAAGTAGGGGGTACAATGAGCAGTTCTTC.